The clone carrying this T cell receptor beta chain was seen a few times. This sample is drawn from a study of blood T cell repertoires in COVID-19. CDR3 length equals 16 residues. The J segment lost 0 bases and the V segment lost 4 bases, leaving 2 bases of the junction unmatched. Germline CDR1 is SGHRS and CDR2 is YFSETQ. Participants' reported clinical history set cohort assignment. The table came from immunoSEQ multiplex PCR; TCRdb's copy has only in-frame clones and leaves some out. Among around 160,000 clones listed, approximately 80% were seen once. The sequence came from a man between 35 and 55 years old who had recovered from COVID-19. The chain employs TRBV5-1 and TRBJ2-3; 13 bases align to TRBD2. Sequencing used PBMCs or T cells enriched from blood (not recorded which). The CDR3 reads CASSPGLAGSTDTQYF. The DNA for the CDR3 is TGCGCCAGCAGCCCGGGACTAGCGGGGAGCACAGATACGCAGTATTTT.